This TCR beta chain was captured in a study of CD8 T cells in Susac syndrome. The controls were healthy donors who were matched for age and sex. The RNA, about 0.45 to 1 ug, was put through reverse transcription using random hexamers. TCRdb reprocessed the immunoSEQ multiplex PCR reads with MiXCR, giving one entry per CDR3 protein. The sample holds roughly 190,000 distinct CDR3 sequences, around 96% seen once. V was cut by 7 bases and J by 5 bases, with 20 bases left in between. CDR1 and CDR2 (germline): SQVTM, ANQGSEA. This CDR3 has 14 residues. The TCR was taken from a human donor in good health. Sequencing input: CD4+ T cells from PBMCs. The gene calls are TRBV29-1 and TRBJ1-2; perhaps TRBD1 as D (5 bases). CDR3 nucleotide sequence: TGCAGCGCCTACGACAGCCCTACGGGGTATGGCTACACCTTC. This translates into CSAYDSPTGYGYTF.